This T cell receptor (beta chain) derives from a study of regulatory T cells in long-lasting Graves disease. Study-level information: Antithyroid drug use was under 3 months in newly diagnosed Graves' patients.

Germline-derived CDR1 and CDR2 are ENHRY and SYGVKD. V lost 8 bases and J lost 5, with 15 bases in between. CDR3 length equals 13 residues. Notes on this clonotype: The antigen remains unidentified.

Time point specified: newly diagnosed GD, antithyroid drugs for less than 3 months. PBMC RNA served as the TCR library source. Findings and limits, study-wide: With a small sample size, accuracy may have been reduced.

Building of the TCR beta libraries involved iRepertoire HTBI primers and Arm-PCR of CDR3 regions. Using its own MiXCR run on the multiplex PCR reads, TCRdb lists one record per CDR3 protein. This table holds about 530,000 distinct CDR3 sequences, 15% to 20% found once. This same sample was also taken into another study, of T cells in Graves' hyperthyroidism and ophthalmopathy.

Sequenced material: peripheral blood mononuclear cells (PBMCs), taken at new diagnosis, from a patient treated with antithyroid drugs. J is TRBJ2-5 and V is TRBV10-3, with D perhaps TRBD1 or TRBD2 (5 bases each). The TCR was taken from a woman aged 35-65 years with Graves disease. The CDR3 bases are TGTGCCATCCTTAGGACCGAGGGGGAGACCCAGTACTTC. It codes for CAILRTEGETQYF.